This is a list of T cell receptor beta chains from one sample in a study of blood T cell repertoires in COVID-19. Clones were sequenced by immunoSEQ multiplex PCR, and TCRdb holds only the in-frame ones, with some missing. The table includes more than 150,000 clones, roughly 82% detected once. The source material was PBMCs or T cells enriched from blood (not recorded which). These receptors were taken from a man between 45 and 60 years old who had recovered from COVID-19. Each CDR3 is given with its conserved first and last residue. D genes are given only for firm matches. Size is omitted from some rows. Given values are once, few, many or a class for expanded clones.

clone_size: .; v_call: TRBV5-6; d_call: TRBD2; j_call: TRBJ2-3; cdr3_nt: TGTGCCAGCGACAACGACTTCTTACGGGGGGGCCGCACAGATACGCAGTATTTT; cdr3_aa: CASDNDFLRGGRTDTQYF
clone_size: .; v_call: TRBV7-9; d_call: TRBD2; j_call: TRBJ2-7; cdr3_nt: TGTGCCAGCAGCTTGGGGATAGCGGGGGGGGCCAGCTCCTACGAGCAGTACTTC; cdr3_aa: CASSLGIAGGASSYEQYF
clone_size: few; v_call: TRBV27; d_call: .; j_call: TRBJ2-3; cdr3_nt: TGTGCCAGCAGTTCAAGAAGATCCCGGGACAGCGGGAGAAATACGCAGTATTTT; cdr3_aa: CASSSRRSRDSGRNTQYF
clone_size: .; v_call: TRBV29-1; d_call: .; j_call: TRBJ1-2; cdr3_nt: TGCAGCGCCGCGCGAGGGAGCGGCTATGGCTACACCTTC; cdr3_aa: CSAARGSGYGYTF
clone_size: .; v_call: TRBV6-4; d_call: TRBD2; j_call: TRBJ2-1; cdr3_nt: TGTGCCAGCAGTGACTCGGGGGAGCGGGATTCATGGTTCTTC; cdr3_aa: CASSDSGERDSWFF
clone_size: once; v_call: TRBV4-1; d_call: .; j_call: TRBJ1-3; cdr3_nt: TGCGCCAGCAGCCAAGATCGTGACAGAAGGTTTTTACTTCCTGGAAACACCATATATTTT; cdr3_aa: CASSQDRDRRFLLPGNTIYF
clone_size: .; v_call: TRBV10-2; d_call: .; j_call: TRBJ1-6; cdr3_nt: TGCGCCAGCAGCGCCGTTCAGGGAAGCTCCTATAATTCACCCCTCCACTTT; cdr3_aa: CASSAVQGSSYNSPLHF
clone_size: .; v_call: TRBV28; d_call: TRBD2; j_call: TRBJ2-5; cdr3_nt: TGTGCCAGCAGCGAACTAGCGGGGGGGCCAGAGACCCAGTACTTC; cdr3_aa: CASSELAGGPETQYF
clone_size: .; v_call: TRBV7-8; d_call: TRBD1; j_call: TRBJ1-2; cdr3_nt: TGTGCCAGCAGCCGGGACAGGGGGGAGGGCTACACCTTC; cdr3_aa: CASSRDRGEGYTF
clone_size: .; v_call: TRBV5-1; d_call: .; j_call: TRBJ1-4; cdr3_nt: TGCGCCAGCAGCCGAAGATTGACAGGCCCAAATGAAAAACTGTTTTTT; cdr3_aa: CASSRRLTGPNEKLFF
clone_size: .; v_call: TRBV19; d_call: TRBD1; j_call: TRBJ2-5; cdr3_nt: TGTGCCAGTGGGACAGGGTACCAAGAGACCCAGTACTTC; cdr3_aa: CASGTGYQETQYF
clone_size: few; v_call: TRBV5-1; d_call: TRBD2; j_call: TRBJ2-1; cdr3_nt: TGCGCCAGCAGTGATCTAGCGGGGTACAATGAGCAGTTCTTC; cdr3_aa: CASSDLAGYNEQFF
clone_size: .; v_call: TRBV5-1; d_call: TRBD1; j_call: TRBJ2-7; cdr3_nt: TGCGCCAGCTACCAGACAGGGGGCTACGAGCAGTACTTC; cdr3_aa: CASYQTGGYEQYF
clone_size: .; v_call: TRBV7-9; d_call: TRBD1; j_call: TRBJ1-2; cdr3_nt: TGTGCCAGCAGCCAGACAGGGGGCCGCGGTGGCTACACCTTC; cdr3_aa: CASSQTGGRGGYTF
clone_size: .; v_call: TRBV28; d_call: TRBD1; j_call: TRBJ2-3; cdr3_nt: TGTGCCAGCAGAGGACAGGGTACAGATACGCAGTATTTT; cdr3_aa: CASRGQGTDTQYF
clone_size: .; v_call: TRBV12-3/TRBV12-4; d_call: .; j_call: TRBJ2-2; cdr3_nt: TGTGCCAGCAGGGGCGGGGCCGGGGAGCTGTTTTTT; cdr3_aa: CASRGGAGELFF
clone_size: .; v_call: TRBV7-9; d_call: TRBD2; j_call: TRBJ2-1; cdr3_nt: TGTGCCAGCAGCTTTTATCGGGGGGGAAGATACAATGAGCAGTTCTTC; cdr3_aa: CASSFYRGGRYNEQFF
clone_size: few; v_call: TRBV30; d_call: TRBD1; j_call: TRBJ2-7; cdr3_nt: TGTGCCTGGACACAGGGGGGTAGGGAGCAGTACTTC; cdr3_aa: CAWTQGGREQYF
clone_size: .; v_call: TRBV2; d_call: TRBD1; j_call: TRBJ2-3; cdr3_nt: TGTGCCAGCTCTTTTGCCGGGACAGGGGGCACAGATACGCAGTATTTT; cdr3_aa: CASSFAGTGGTDTQYF
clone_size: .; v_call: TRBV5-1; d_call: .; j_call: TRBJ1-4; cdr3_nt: TGCGCCAGCAGCTTGGACTGGAGGTTTGGTGAAAAACTGTTTTTT; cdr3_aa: CASSLDWRFGEKLFF
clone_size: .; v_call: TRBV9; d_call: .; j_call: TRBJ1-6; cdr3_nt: TGTGCCAGCAGCGTTTCGGGGAATAATTCACCCCTCCACTTT; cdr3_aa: CASSVSGNNSPLHF
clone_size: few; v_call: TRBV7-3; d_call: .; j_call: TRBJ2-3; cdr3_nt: TGTGCCAGCAGCTTAACTAGCTCTCCGCCAGATACGCAGTATTTT; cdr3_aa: CASSLTSSPPDTQYF
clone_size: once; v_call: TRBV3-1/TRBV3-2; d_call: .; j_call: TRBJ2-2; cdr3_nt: TGTGCCAGCAGCCGAACGAGCCTCGGGGAGCTGTTTTTT; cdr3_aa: CASSRTSLGELFF
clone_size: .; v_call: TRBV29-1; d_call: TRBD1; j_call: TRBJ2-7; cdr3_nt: TGCAGCGTTGAAGACCGGCGGGACAGGGTCCCGGGGGAGCAGTACTTC; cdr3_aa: CSVEDRRDRVPGEQYF
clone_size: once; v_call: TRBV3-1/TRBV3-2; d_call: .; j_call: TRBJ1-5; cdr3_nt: TGTGCCAGCAGCCAAGCAGGGAGCAATCAGCCCCAGCATTTT; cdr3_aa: CASSQAGSNQPQHF
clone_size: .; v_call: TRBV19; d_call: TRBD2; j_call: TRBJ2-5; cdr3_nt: TGTGCCAGTAGCTTAGGACTAGCGGGGAACCAAGAGACCCAGTACTTC; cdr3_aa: CASSLGLAGNQETQYF
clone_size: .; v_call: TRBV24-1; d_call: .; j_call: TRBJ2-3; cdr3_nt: TGTGCCACCAGTGATCCGCGGGTGGGAACTAAGAGCACAGATACGCAGTATTTT; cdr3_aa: CATSDPRVGTKSTDTQYF
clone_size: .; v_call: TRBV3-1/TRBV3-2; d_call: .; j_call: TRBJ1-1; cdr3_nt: TGTGCCAGCACTGGGGAGGGTCCTTTGACTTTCTTT; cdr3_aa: CASTGEGPLTFF
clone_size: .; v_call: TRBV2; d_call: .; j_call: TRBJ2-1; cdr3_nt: TGTGCCAGCAGTGAAGCGCTTCACACCCGCAATGAGCAGTTCTTC; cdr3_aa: CASSEALHTRNEQFF
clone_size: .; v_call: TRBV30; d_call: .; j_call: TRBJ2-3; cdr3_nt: TGTGCCTGCCAGGGTTTAAGCACAGATACGCAGTATTTT; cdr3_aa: CACQGLSTDTQYF
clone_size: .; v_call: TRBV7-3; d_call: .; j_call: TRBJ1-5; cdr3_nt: TGTGCCAGCAGCTTATCATCGGGGAATCAGCCCCAGCATTTT; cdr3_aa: CASSLSSGNQPQHF
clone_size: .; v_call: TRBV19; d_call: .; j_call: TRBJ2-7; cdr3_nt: TGTGCCAGTAGTAGACCGGGGGTCTACGAGCAGTACTTC; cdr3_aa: CASSRPGVYEQYF
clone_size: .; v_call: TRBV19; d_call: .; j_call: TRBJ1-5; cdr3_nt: TGTGCCAGTACTGACATCTCGAGCAATCAGCCCCAGCATTTT; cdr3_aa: CASTDISSNQPQHF
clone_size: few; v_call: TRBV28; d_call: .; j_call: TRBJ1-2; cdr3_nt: TGTGCCAGCAGTTTGGTGCAGGGCCCCTATGGCTACACCTTC; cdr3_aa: CASSLVQGPYGYTF
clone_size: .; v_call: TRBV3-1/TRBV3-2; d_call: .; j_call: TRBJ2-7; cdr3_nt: TGTGCCAGCAGCCAAGTCGGCTACGAGCAGTACTTC; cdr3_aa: CASSQVGYEQYF
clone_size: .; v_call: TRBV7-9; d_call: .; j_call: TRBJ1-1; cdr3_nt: TGTGCCAGCAGCCAACTGAGGACTGAAGCTTTCTTT; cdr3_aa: CASSQLRTEAFF
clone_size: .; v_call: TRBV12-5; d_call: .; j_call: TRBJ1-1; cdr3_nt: TGTGCTAGTGGTCCCCCGAGAGGGTACACTGAAGCTTTCTTT; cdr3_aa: CASGPPRGYTEAFF
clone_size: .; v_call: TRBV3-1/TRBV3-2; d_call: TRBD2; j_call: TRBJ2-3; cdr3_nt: TGTGCCAGCAGCCAAGAAAGGACTAGCGGGGGTGACACAGATACGCAGTATTTT; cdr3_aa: CASSQERTSGGDTDTQYF
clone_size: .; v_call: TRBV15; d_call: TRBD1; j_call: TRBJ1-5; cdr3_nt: TGTGCCACCAGCGGGTCTAGTCAGGGGGTCCAGCCCCAGCATTTT; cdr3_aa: CATSGSSQGVQPQHF
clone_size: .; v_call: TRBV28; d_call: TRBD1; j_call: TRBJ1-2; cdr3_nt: TGTGCCAGCAGCTACCTTAACCTTCTGCGGGACAGGGTGTTCAGCTACACCTTC; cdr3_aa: CASSYLNLLRDRVFSYTF
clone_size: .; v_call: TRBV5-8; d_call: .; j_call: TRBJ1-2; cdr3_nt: TGTGCCAGCAGCACGGGCATGTCGACAGGCACCTATGGCTACACCTTC; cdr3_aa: CASSTGMSTGTYGYTF
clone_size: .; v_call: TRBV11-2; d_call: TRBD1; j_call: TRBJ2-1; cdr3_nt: TGTGCCAGCAGCGGAATCATTACAGGGGGCGAGCAGTTCTTC; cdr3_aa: CASSGIITGGEQFF
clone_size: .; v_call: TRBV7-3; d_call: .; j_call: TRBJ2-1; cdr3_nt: TGTGCCAGCAGCTTAAACGTCGGTGAGCAGTTCTTC; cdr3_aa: CASSLNVGEQFF
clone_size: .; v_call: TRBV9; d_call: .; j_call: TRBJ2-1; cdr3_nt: TGTGCCAGCAGCGTAGACCCTTCTAGAGACGAGCAGTTCTTC; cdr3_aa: CASSVDPSRDEQFF
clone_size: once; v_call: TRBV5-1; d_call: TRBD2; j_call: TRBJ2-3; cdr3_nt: TGCGCCAGCAGTTCTGATCGGGGGGTAGATACGCAGTATTTT; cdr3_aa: CASSSDRGVDTQYF
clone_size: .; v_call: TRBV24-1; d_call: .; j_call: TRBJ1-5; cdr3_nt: TGTGCCACCAGTGGCTCGGGAGGTAAGCCCCAGCATTTT; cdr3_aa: CATSGSGGKPQHF
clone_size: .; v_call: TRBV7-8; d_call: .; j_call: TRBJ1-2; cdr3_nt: TGTGCCAGCAGCTTCCGCCTGGGCCAAGGCTACACCTTC; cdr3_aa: CASSFRLGQGYTF
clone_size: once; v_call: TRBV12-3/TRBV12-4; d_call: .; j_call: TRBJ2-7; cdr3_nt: TGTGCCAGCAGTTTAGACCGGTACGAGCAGTACTTC; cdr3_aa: CASSLDRYEQYF
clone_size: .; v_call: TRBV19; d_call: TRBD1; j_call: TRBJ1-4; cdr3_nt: TGTGCCAGCGCCGGACAGGCTAATGAAAAACTGTTTTTT; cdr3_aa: CASAGQANEKLFF
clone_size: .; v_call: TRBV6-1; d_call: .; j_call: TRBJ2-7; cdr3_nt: TGTGCCAGCAGTGCCACAGGAACGCATTACTCCTACGAGCAGTACTTC; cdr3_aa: CASSATGTHYSYEQYF
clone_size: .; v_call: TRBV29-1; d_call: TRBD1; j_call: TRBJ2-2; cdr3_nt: TGCAGCGTAGAACAGGGGGCCGGCACCGGGGAGCTGTTTTTT; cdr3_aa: CSVEQGAGTGELFF
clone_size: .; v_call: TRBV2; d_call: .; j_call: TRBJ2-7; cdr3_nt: TGTGCCAGTTGGGGCAGTTCCTACGAGCAGTACTTC; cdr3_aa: CASWGSSYEQYF
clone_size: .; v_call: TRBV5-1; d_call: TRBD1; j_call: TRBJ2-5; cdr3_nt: TGCGCCAGCAGCAGGACAGGGCCAAAGTACTTC; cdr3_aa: CASSRTGPKYF
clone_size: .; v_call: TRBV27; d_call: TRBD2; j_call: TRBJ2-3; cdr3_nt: TGTGCCAGCTATCCACTAGCGGGAACACATACGCAGTATTTT; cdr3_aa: CASYPLAGTHTQYF
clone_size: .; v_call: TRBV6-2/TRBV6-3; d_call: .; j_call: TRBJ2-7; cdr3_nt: TGTGCCAGCAGTTTTGGCGGAACCTACGAGCAGTACTTC; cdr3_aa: CASSFGGTYEQYF
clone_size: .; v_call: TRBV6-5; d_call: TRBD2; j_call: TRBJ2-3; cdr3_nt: TGTGCCAGCAAACTAGCGGAGAGCACAGATACGCAGTATTTT; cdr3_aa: CASKLAESTDTQYF
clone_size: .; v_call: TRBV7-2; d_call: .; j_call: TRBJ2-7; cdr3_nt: TGTGCCAGCAGCTTAGGCAGCGAATACGAGCAGTACTTC; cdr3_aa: CASSLGSEYEQYF
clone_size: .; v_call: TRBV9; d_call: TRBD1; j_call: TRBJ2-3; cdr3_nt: TGTGCCAGCAGCGACCGCTCCGGGACAGGGGGCTCAGATACGCAGTATTTT; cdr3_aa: CASSDRSGTGGSDTQYF
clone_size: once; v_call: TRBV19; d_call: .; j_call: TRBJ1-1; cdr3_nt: TGTGCCAGTACCATATTGTCAGGGGCGAGGACTGAAGCTTTCTTT; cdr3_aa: CASTILSGARTEAFF
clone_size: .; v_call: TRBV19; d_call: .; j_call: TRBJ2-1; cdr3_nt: TGTGCCAGTAGTATCCGGGGAGGTGAGCAGTTCTTC; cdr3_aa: CASSIRGGEQFF